Sequencing of this T cell receptor (beta chain) was carried out in a study of high-grade serous ovarian cancer treatment subgroups. Across the whole study: Mean per sample: approximately 14,000 reads, just under 7,500 unique TCR beta rearrangements. Study-wide findings and caveats: Repertoire similarity ranged about 0.1 to 0.79 between tumors of one patient. Repertoire analysis covered CDR3 alone, not CDR1 or CDR2. These tumor repertoires lack spatial information from bulk sequencing.

This table comes from immunoSEQ multiplex PCR, and its TCRdb copy is limited to in-frame clones, with some not included. The sample contains around 3,200 clones, roughly 60% of which appear only once. Tumor samples were obtained before definitive surgery or chemotherapy. The CDR3 extends over 15 amino acids. V lost 2 bases to trimming and J lost 6 bases, with 11 bases between them. The germline CDR1 and CDR2 sequences are SEHNR and FQNEAQ (reference sequence). This clone was seen only a few times. Antigen specificity is unknown. Sample: tumor tissue. The V and J genes are TRBV7-9 and TRBJ1-6; D gene ambiguous. The source is a human donor with high-grade serous ovarian cancer. CDR3 residues: CASSLSDTFNSPLHF. In DNA form, the CDR3 reads TGTGCCAGCAGCTTATCAGACACATTTAATTCACCCCTCCACTTT. Filled out from reference TRBV7-9 and TRBJ1-6, the complete variable domain reads DTGVSQNPRHKITKRGQNVTFRCDPISEHNRLYWYRQTLGQGPEFLTYFQNEAQLEKSRLLSDRFSAERPKGSFSTLEIQRTEQGDSAMYLCASSLSDTFNSPLHFGNGTRLTVT.